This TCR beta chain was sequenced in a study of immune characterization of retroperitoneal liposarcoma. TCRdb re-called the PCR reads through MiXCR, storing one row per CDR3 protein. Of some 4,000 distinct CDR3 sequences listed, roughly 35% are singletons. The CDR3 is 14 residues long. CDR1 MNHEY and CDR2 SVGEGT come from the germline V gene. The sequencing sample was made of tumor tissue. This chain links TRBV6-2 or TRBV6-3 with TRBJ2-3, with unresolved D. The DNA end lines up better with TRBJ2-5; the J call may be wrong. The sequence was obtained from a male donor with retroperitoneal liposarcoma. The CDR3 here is CASSQVDGLETQYF. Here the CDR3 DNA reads TGTGCCAGCAGTCAGGTGGATGGATTGGAGACCCAGTACTTC.